The 28 T cell receptor beta chains given below trace back to one sample, sequenced in a study of identical twins. TCRdb reprocessed the 5' RACE reads via MiXCR and lists one record per CDR3 protein. Altogether approximately 670,000 distinct CDR3 sequences are present, roughly 6% being singletons, with the ten largest covering roughly 1.8%. The sequencing sample was made of naive T cells sorted from blood. The origin of the receptors is a man aged 18 to 35 in good health.

This clonotype showed up many times. The chain uses TRBV29-1 and TRBJ2-7; TRBD2 matches 11 bases. With V trimmed by 2 bases and J by 5 bases, 8 bases remained unmatched. The CDR3 is made up of 15 amino acids. The germline gives CDR1 SQVTM, CDR2 ANQGSEA. The CDR3 DNA sequence: TGCAGCGTTGAATCCTGGACTAGCGGGCGAAACGAGCAGTACTTC. Translation gives CSVESWTSGRNEQYF.

Notes on this clonotype: This may be a read error, as it is one base from a much larger clone. This rearrangement joins TRBV3-1 to TRBJ2-7; D unresolved. The V end lost 1 base, the J end lost 5 bases, and 3 bases lay between the germline ends. The length of the CDR3 is 11 residues. Per germline, CDR1 LGHDT and CDR2 YNNKEL (reference sequence). This CDR3 is CASSQVNEQYV. CDR3 nucleotide sequence: TGTGCCAGCAGCCAAGTAAACGAGCAGTACGTC.

This clonotype was seen repeatedly, ten times or more. J is TRBJ1-4 and V is TRBV29-1; D not certain. The CDR3 contains 13 residues. The germline V and J ends were trimmed by 4 bases and 5 bases, with 11 bases remaining between them. CDR1 SQVTM and CDR2 ANQGSEA come from the germline V gene. The CDR3: CSVARQLNEKLFF. The CDR3 nucleotides read TGCAGCGTTGCTCGCCAGCTAAATGAAAAACTGTTTTTT.

This clonotype was counted at least ten times. CDR3: CASSFRAGLNQPQHF. The CDR3 region has the DNA TGTGCCAGCAGTTTCAGGGCAGGGCTCAATCAGCCCCAGCATTTT. V gene TRBV28 combines with J gene TRBJ1-5; D perhaps matches TRBD1 (5 bases). CDR3 length: 15 residues. Germline V CDR1 and CDR2: MDHEN, SYDVKM. V was cut by 3 bases and J by 3 bases, with 12 bases left in between.

This clonotype was picked up many times. V is TRBV20-1 and J is TRBJ2-1; 8 nucleotides align to TRBD2. J was trimmed by 4 bases and V by 0 bases; bases with no gene match: 8. The germline CDR1 and CDR2 sequences are DFQATT and SNEGSKA (reference sequence). The CDR3 length is 16 residues. CDR3 in amino acids: CSARETGGPKYNEQFF. As DNA, the CDR3 is TGCAGTGCTAGAGAGACGGGAGGGCCAAAATACAATGAGCAGTTCTTC.

This clonotype appeared a few times. The V and J genes are TRBV6-2 or TRBV6-3 and TRBJ2-2; D unresolved. The germline gives CDR1 MNHEY, CDR2 SVGEGT. The CDR3 runs 16 residues. Trimming removed 2 bases from V and 3 bases from J, with 13 bases in between. The CDR3 DNA sequence: TGTGCCAGCAGTTACGGTTCCCTACCACACACCGGGGAGCTGTTTTTT. Translated, it gives CASSYGSLPHTGELFF.

This sequence joins TRBV2 and TRBJ2-2, with D tentatively TRBD2 (6 bases). Germline V gives CDR1 SNHLY, CDR2 FYNNEI. The CDR3 has 13 residues. V lost 8 bases and J lost 5, with 12 bases in between. The CDR3 reads CASGAGRTGELFF. The DNA for the CDR3 is TGTGCCAGCGGGGCAGGGAGGACCGGGGAGCTGTTTTTT.

Worth noting for this clonotype: The final CDR3 position lacks the conserved phenylalanine or tryptophan, pointing to a likely read error. The J gene is TRBJ2-7, the V gene TRBV2; either TRBD1 or TRBD2 may fit D (5 bases each). V gave up 3 bases and J gave up 0 bases, with 15 bases separating them. The length of the CDR3 is 16 residues. The germline V gene has CDR1 SNHLY and CDR2 FYNNEI. CDR3 coding DNA: TGTGCCAGCAGTGAGGGACCGGGGCCGATCTCCTACGAGCAGTACATC. Its protein is CASSEGPGPISYEQYI.

This clonotype has just a few counts. V and J are TRBV7-9 and TRBJ2-2; 7 bases line up with TRBD2. Germline loops: CDR1 SEHNR, CDR2 FQNEAQ (reference sequence). CDR3 length: 15 residues. The ends lost 3 bases at V and 6 bases at J; junction bases unmatched: 7. The CDR3 loop reads CASSFTGRRAGELFF. The CDR3 nucleotides read TGTGCCAGCAGCTTTACCGGGAGGCGGGCCGGGGAGCTGTTTTTT.

This clonotype has at least ten counts. The genes are TRBV7-2 and TRBJ2-2; 7 bases agree with TRBD2. Germline CDR1 is SGHTA and CDR2 is FQGNSA. The CDR3 is made up of 14 amino acids. The V gene end was trimmed by 5 bases and the J gene end by 7 bases; junction bases not matched to a gene: 7. The CDR3 reads CASSEAGIIGELFF. The CDR3 nucleotides are TGTGCCAGCAGCGAAGCGGGAATCATCGGGGAGCTGTTTTTT.

The sample holds many counts of this clonotype. The rearrangement joins TRBV12-3 or TRBV12-4 to TRBJ1-1, with D possibly matching TRBD1 (6 bases). The CDR3 has 15 amino acids. V was cut by 8 bases and J by 1 base, with 17 bases left in between. CDR3: CASGGQAGRNTEAFF. The CDR3 region has the DNA TGTGCCAGCGGGGGCCAAGCAGGGAGGAACACTGAAGCTTTCTTT.

This chain connects TRBV20-1 to TRBJ2-7, with a weak D call TRBD2 (6 bases). V was clipped by 0 bases and J by 3 bases, with 15 bases between them. Germline CDR1 is DFQATT and CDR2 is SNEGSKA (reference sequence). CDR3 length equals 15 residues. CDR3: CSARDTGTGGYEQYF. As DNA, the CDR3 is TGCAGTGCTAGAGATACCGGGACTGGGGGCTACGAGCAGTACTTC.

This clonotype has at least ten counts. V is TRBV18 and J is TRBJ2-1; 7 nucleotides align to TRBD1. Germline V lookup: CDR1 KGHSH, CDR2 LQKENI. V lost 2 bases to trimming and J lost 2 bases; unmatched junction nucleotides: 9. CDR3 size: 17 residues. DNA for the CDR3: TGTGCCAGCTCACCAGCGGCAGGGGGATTCCCCTACAATGAGCAGTTCTTC. Amino acids: CASSPAAGGFPYNEQFF.

The chain uses TRBV21-1 and TRBJ1-2; the table's TRBD1 call for D was not verified on the DNA. TRBV21-1 is deemed a pseudogene. This CDR3 comprises 13 residues. For the CDR3, the DNA is TGTGCCAGCAGACCACCGCCCAGGAGGGGCTACACCTTC. Its translation is CASRPPPRRGYTF.

CDR3 protein: CASSQDREGSGELFF. In DNA form, the CDR3 reads TGTGCCAGCAGCCAAGATCGCGAGGGGAGCGGGGAGCTGTTTTTT. The V and J genes are TRBV3-1 and TRBJ2-2; D is possibly TRBD1 or TRBD2 (5 bases each). Germline CDR1 is LGHDT and CDR2 is YNNKEL (reference sequence). This CDR3 region has 15 residues. V was trimmed by 0 bases and J by 7 bases, leaving 12 bases between them.

This clonotype was picked up many times. The chain uses TRBV7-9 and TRBJ2-1; a possible D gene is TRBD2 (5 bases). Per the germline V gene, CDR1 is SEHNR and CDR2 is FQNEAQ (reference sequence). This CDR3 spans 15 amino acids. Trimming took 2 bases from V and 7 from J, leaving 15 bases between them. CDR3 loop: CASSLIETKGNEQFF. CDR3 DNA: TGTGCCAGCAGCTTAATCGAGACTAAAGGGAATGAGCAGTTCTTC. The variable domain in full, with the rest retrieved from reference TRBV7-9 and TRBJ2-1, is DTGVSQNPRHKITKRGQNVTFRCDPISEHNRLYWYRQTLGQGPEFLTYFQNEAQLEKSRLLSDRFSAERPKGSFSTLEIQRTEQGDSAMYLCASSLIETKGNEQFFGPGTRLTVL.

The table lists this clonotype with a few counts. The chain has TRBV6-1 and TRBJ2-1; 7 bases line up with TRBD2. V lost 5 bases, J lost 7 bases, and 8 bases stayed unmatched. The CDR3 is 14 amino acids. CDR1 is MNHNS, CDR2 SASEGT, per germline. CDR3 sequence reads: CASSRRRGSNEQFF. The CDR3 DNA reads TGTGCCAGCAGTCGACGGCGCGGGAGTAATGAGCAGTTCTTC.

As regards this clonotype: Since a much larger clone is just one base distant, this may be a read error. The chain combines TRBV20-1 with TRBJ2-7; 12 bases align to TRBD2. The CDR3 length is 14 residues. The V gene's germline CDR1 is DFQATT and CDR2 SNEGSKA (reference sequence). The V gene end was trimmed by 5 bases and the J gene end by 3 bases; junction bases not matched to a gene: 5. The CDR3 DNA sequence: TGCAGTGCTCCCACTAGCGGGGGGTGCTACGAGCAGTACTTC. Translated: CSAPTSGGCYEQYF.

This clonotype was recorded at least ten times. The V gene is TRBV20-1, the J gene TRBJ1-4; tentatively, D is TRBD1 (6 bases). This CDR3 comprises 13 residues. The ends were cut back, 5 bases at V and 6 bases at J, with 13 bases in the middle. Germline assignment: CDR1 DFQATT and CDR2 SNEGSKA (reference sequence). Here the CDR3 reads CSAEQGGDEKLFF. The CDR3 DNA is TGCAGTGCTGAACAGGGAGGGGATGAAAAACTGTTTTTT.

This clonotype was seen repeatedly, ten times or more. V gene TRBV20-1 combines with J gene TRBJ2-3, with a tentative D call TRBD2 (6 bases). This CDR3 spans 15 amino acids. Germline CDR1 reads DFQATT; CDR2 reads SNEGSKA (reference sequence). V was cut by 0 bases and J by 4 bases, with 14 bases left in between. CDR3 in DNA: TGCAGTGCTAGAGATTACGGGAGCCTGCCAGATACGCAGTATTTT. Its protein is CSARDYGSLPDTQYF.

This clonotype was found many times. The V and J genes are TRBV27 and TRBJ2-7; TRBD1 is a possible D gene (5 bases). V was cut by 11 bases and J by 4 bases, with 12 bases left in between. Per germline, CDR1 MNHEY and CDR2 SMNVEV (reference sequence). The CDR3 contains 11 residues. CDR3 in amino acids: CAAGLFYEQYF. DNA of the CDR3: TGTGCCGCAGGGCTATTTTACGAGCAGTACTTC.

This clonotype appeared many times. CDR3 sequence reads: CASSPDLAGTSYEQYV. The CDR3 nucleotides read TGTGCCAGCAGCCCGGACCTAGCGGGGACATCCTACGAGCAGTACGTC. The chain joins TRBV5-5 to TRBJ2-7; 9 bases match TRBD2. Germline lookup yields CDR1 SGHKS and CDR2 YYEKEE (reference sequence). The length of the CDR3 is 16 residues. Germline trimming cut 4 bases from V and 1 base from J; bases unmatched to any gene: 9.

The chain recombines TRBV10-3 with TRBJ2-5; maybe TRBD2 (5 bases). Deletions cut 0 bases from V and 4 bases from J, with 9 bases between. The CDR3 totals 14 residues. CDR1 ENHRY and CDR2 SYGVKD come from the germline V gene. CDR3 nucleotide sequence: TGTGCCATCAGTGAGTCTAACGGGATAGAGACCCAGTACTTC. Encoded protein: CAISESNGIETQYF.

The J gene is TRBJ2-1, the V gene TRBV19, with 14 bases matching TRBD2. V shed 4 bases, J shed 15 bases, and the junction held 14 bases outside the gene matches. Per germline, CDR1 LNHDA and CDR2 SQIVND (reference sequence). This CDR3 has 16 amino acids. Here the CDR3 DNA reads TGTGCCAGTAGTAAACCCCCGGGACTAGCGGGAGTGGATGCGTTCTTC. This encodes CASSKPPGLAGVDAFF.

This clonotype was picked up many times. This rearrangement joins TRBV27 to TRBJ2-2; D gene uncertain. Germline lookup yields CDR1 MNHEY and CDR2 SMNVEV (reference sequence). V was trimmed by 3 bases and J by 6 bases, leaving 11 bases between them. The CDR3 contains 14 residues. The CDR3: CASSFRLLAGELFF. The CDR3 DNA is TGTGCCAGCAGTTTTAGACTCCTGGCCGGGGAGCTGTTTTTT.

The table lists this clonotype with many counts. This rearrangement joins TRBV5-5 to TRBJ2-2; D gene uncertain. The V end was cut by 4 bases, the J end by 7 bases, with 8 bases between. CDR3 length: 12 residues. Germline V CDR1 and CDR2: SGHKS, YYEKEE (reference sequence). The CDR3 reads CASSMEGGELFF. For the CDR3, the DNA is TGTGCCAGCAGCATGGAAGGCGGGGAGCTGTTTTTT.

This clonotype was seen a few times. The chain couples TRBV14 to TRBJ2-1; 8 nucleotides match TRBD2. Germline trimming cut 8 bases from V and 6 bases from J; bases unmatched to any gene: 18. CDR1 is SGHDN, CDR2 FVKESK, per germline. This CDR3 contains 17 residues. DNA of the CDR3: TGTGCCAGCTCCACCCTTAGTTCCGGGACTAGGGTCAATGAGCAGTTCTTC. Translated: CASSTLSSGTRVNEQFF.

This clonotype showed up just a few times. This chain joins TRBV3-1 and TRBJ2-1, with 11 bases that match TRBD2. V trimming: 1 base; J trimming: 8 bases; junction bases outside the gene matches: 10. The germline gives CDR1 LGHDT, CDR2 YNNKEL (reference sequence). CDR3 length: 17 amino acids. The CDR3 DNA follows: TGTGCCAGCAGCCAAGGTCCAACGGGGACTAGCGGACATGAGCAGTTCTTC. Protein product: CASSQGPTGTSGHEQFF.